The entry below gives a single T cell receptor (beta chain) sequence along with its context. This record comes from a study of T cell clusters in autoimmune cytopenias. Background on the study: A median of roughly 53,000 TRB reads per sample yielded a median roughly 2,000 distinct clonotypes.

Multiplex touch-down PCR amplified TRB using TRB-A and TRB-B pools in one tube. TCRdb re-called the multiplex PCR reads; every CDR3 protein appears as one record, without DNA. Here the sample table reports about 6,200 distinct CDR3 sequences. Each sample's input was 250 to 300 ng genomic DNA, 38,000 or so genome equivalents. This clonotype was sampled from a human donor with an autoimmune cytopenia or autoimmune hepatitis (not recorded which). What was sequenced was peripheral blood.

CDR3 amino acids: CASSSGLAGGTDTQYF. The chain uses TRBV7-2 and TRBJ2-3; there is no DNA to check the TCRdb D call of TRBD2. Germline loops: CDR1 SGHTA, CDR2 FQGNSA. This CDR3 comprises 16 residues.